The 21 T cell receptor beta chains below come from one sample, sequenced in a study of blood T cells in healthy people across ages. Next came a second PCR, run for about 6 to 12 cycles, which used a sample-barcoded 5' primer along with a J-beta primer mix. TCRdb independently ran MiXCR on the 5' RACE reads; one entry per CDR3 protein. The sample carries 1.5 million to 2 million distinct CDR3 sequences, approximately 28% recorded once. The material sequenced was blood. These TCRs come from a woman aged 25 to 39 in good health.

This clonotype was seen repeatedly, ten times or more. The chain is built from TRBV12-3 or TRBV12-4 and TRBJ2-1; the match to TRBD2 covers 8 bases. The CDR3 consists of 13 residues. Trimming cost V 8 bases and J 5 bases; bases outside gene matches: 5. The CDR3 sequence is CASHSGVNNEQFF. The CDR3 DNA reads as TGTGCCAGCCATAGCGGGGTCAACAATGAGCAGTTCTTC.

The chain recombines TRBV4-3 with TRBJ1-4, with 7 bases lining up with TRBD1. After removal of 4 bases from V and 2 bases from J, the junction contained 10 bases not matched to a gene. The CDR3 loop spans 17 amino acids. Germline CDR1 LGHNA, CDR2 YSLEER. CDR3 residues: CASSPNAGGQTNEKLFF. In DNA, the CDR3 is TGCGCCAGCAGCCCTAACGCCGGGGGACAGACTAATGAAAAACTGTTTTTT.

The chain's CDR3 is CASRTDGGQETQYF. The CDR3 DNA sequence: TGTGCCAGCAGGACGGACGGGGGCCAAGAGACCCAGTACTTC. V usage is TRBV2 and J usage is TRBJ2-5; TRBD2 is a possible D gene (6 bases). CDR1 is SNHLY, CDR2 FYNNEI, per germline. The CDR3 has 14 residues. The germline V and J ends were trimmed by 6 bases and 1 base, with 12 bases remaining between them.

The rearrangement joins TRBV29-1 to TRBJ2-7; TRBD2 matches 9 bases. V gave up 4 bases and J gave up 2 bases; unmatched junction bases: 6. Germline V gene lookup returns CDR1 SQVTM and CDR2 ANQGSEA. This CDR3 comprises 14 residues. The CDR3 reads CSVVSLAGTYEQYF. The CDR3 DNA sequence: TGCAGCGTTGTAAGTCTAGCGGGAACCTACGAGCAGTACTTC.

The chain recombines TRBV20-1 with TRBJ2-3; 10 bases fit TRBD2. Unmatched junction bases numbered 3, after V lost 0 bases and J lost 0 bases. The CDR3 spans 16 residues. Germline V gene data show CDR1 as DFQATT and CDR2 as SNEGSKA (reference sequence). The CDR3 DNA reads TGCAGTGCTAGAGAGACTAGCGGGCGAAGCACAGATACGCAGTATTTT. Amino acids: CSARETSGRSTDTQYF.

This clonotype turned up a few times. The V gene is TRBV30, the J gene TRBJ2-5; tentatively, D is TRBD1 (6 bases). V was trimmed by 3 bases and J by 3 bases, leaving 14 bases between them. Germline values: CDR1 GTSNPN, CDR2 SVGIG (reference sequence). The CDR3 contains 14 residues. CDR3 sequence (DNA): TGTGCCTGGAGCCCCTGGGCAGGGGAAGAGACCCAGTACTTC. Translated: CAWSPWAGEETQYF.

This clonotype was seen only a few times. The chain uses TRBV6-1 and TRBJ1-1, with D possibly matching TRBD1 (6 bases). CDR1 is MNHNS, CDR2 SASEGT, per germline. The CDR3 consists of 15 residues. V was cut by 4 bases and J by 5 bases, with 17 bases left in between. The CDR3 protein is CASSGTPGVVTEAFF. The CDR3, as DNA: TGTGCCAGCAGTGGCACCCCAGGGGTGGTGACTGAAGCTTTCTTT.

The chain employs TRBV10-3 and TRBJ2-5; tentatively, D is TRBD2 (5 bases). The germline V and J ends were trimmed by 2 bases and 5 bases, with 15 bases remaining between them. This CDR3 is 15 amino acids long. Germline loops: CDR1 ENHRY, CDR2 SYGVKD. CDR3 region: CAISERDPSQETQYF. The CDR3 DNA sequence: TGTGCCATCAGTGAGCGGGATCCGTCCCAGGAGACCCAGTACTTC.

V and J are TRBV7-9 and TRBJ1-2; D gene ambiguous. The ends were cut back, 4 bases at V and 4 bases at J, with 10 bases in the middle. CDR3 length: 13 amino acids. Per the germline V gene, CDR1 is SEHNR and CDR2 is FQNEAQ (reference sequence). The DNA for the CDR3 is TGTGCCAGCAGCTGCACAGATACCTATGGCTACACCTTC. Translated: CASSCTDTYGYTF.

The DNA of the CDR3 is TGTGCCAGCAGTTCCGGGGGACAGGGCCTTCAAGAGACCCAGTACTTC. Its translation is CASSSGGQGLQETQYF. The chain is built from TRBV28 and TRBJ2-5; 9 bases line up with TRBD1. The CDR3 is made up of 16 amino acids. Germline V gives CDR1 MDHEN, CDR2 SYDVKM. The ends lost 4 bases at V and 2 bases at J; junction bases unmatched: 8.

This chain uses TRBV9 with TRBJ2-3; a possible D gene is TRBD2 (6 bases). V was cut by 4 bases and J by 5 bases, with 17 bases left in between. Germline-derived CDR1 and CDR2 are SGDLS and YYNGEE. The CDR3 totals 15 residues. Written as DNA, the CDR3 is TGTGCCAGCAGCCTGCTAGCGCCCGGGAAAGATACGCAGTATTTT. It specifies CASSLLAPGKDTQYF.

This clonotype has a handful of counts. This sequence joins TRBV29-1 and TRBJ1-1, with 9 bases matching TRBD1. V dropped 7 bases and J dropped 6; count of bases not matched to a gene: 9. CDR1 SQVTM and CDR2 ANQGSEA come from the germline V gene. The CDR3 is 13 residues long. The CDR3 sequence is CSESQGARAEAFF. The CDR3 region has the DNA TGCAGCGAATCACAGGGGGCGCGCGCTGAAGCTTTCTTT. The full variable domain, in which reference TRBV29-1 and TRBJ1-1 provide the parts outside the CDR3, is SAVISQKPSRDICQRGTSLTIQCQVDSQVTMMFWYRQQPGQSLTLIATANQGSEATYESGFVIDKFPISRPNLTFSTLTVSNMSPEDSSIYLCSESQGARAEAFFGQGTRLTVV.

This clonotype was detected many times. This rearrangement joins TRBV6-2 or TRBV6-3 to TRBJ2-7, with a weak D call TRBD2 (6 bases). V lost 6 bases and J lost 5, with 17 bases in between. This CDR3 has 14 residues. Per the germline V gene, CDR1 is MNHEY and CDR2 is SVGEGT. CDR3 bases: TGTGCCAGCAGGCCTCCGGGAGCAACGAACGAGCAGTACTTC. Protein sequence: CASRPPGATNEQYF.

The rearrangement links TRBV20-1 to TRBJ2-1; the D is unclear. Germline CDR1 reads DFQATT; CDR2 reads SNEGSKA (reference sequence). Trimming shortened V by 3 bases and J by 3 bases, and 9 bases separated the two germline ends. This CDR3 is 13 amino acids long. The CDR3, as DNA: TGCAGTGCTAGTAAGAATAGCTACAATGAGCAGTTCTTC. Protein product: CSASKNSYNEQFF.

This clonotype was picked up a small number of times. This sequence joins TRBV12-3 or TRBV12-4 and TRBJ2-4; D uncertain. The V end was cut by 6 bases, the J end by 13 bases, with 25 bases between. This CDR3 has 15 residues. CDR3 sequence reads: CASSLGPPGVYEQYF. CDR3 DNA: TGTGCCAGCAGCCTCGGGCCCCCTGGGGTCTATGAGCAGTACTTC.

CDR3 protein: CSARDPRGGNQPQHF. The DNA for the CDR3 is TGCAGTGCTAGAGATCCCAGGGGAGGGAATCAGCCCCAGCATTTT. The V call is TRBV20-1, the J call TRBJ1-5, with D perhaps matching TRBD1 (6 bases). The length of the CDR3 is 15 residues. The germline V gene has CDR1 DFQATT and CDR2 SNEGSKA (reference sequence). Trimming cost V 0 bases and J 4 bases, with 13 bases left between them.

This clonotype was found many times. The chain couples TRBV12-3 or TRBV12-4 to TRBJ2-1; 11 bases line up with TRBD2. Trimming cost V 5 bases and J 6 bases; bases outside gene matches: 6. CDR3 length equals 15 residues. The CDR3 reads CASSIRLAGSNEQFF. CDR3 nucleotide sequence: TGTGCCAGCAGTATACGACTAGCGGGGAGCAATGAGCAGTTCTTC.

In its sample, this clonotype was seen a few times. The chain joins TRBV20-1 to TRBJ2-4; D may match TRBD1 or TRBD2 (6 bases each). Looked up from germline, CDR1 is DFQATT and CDR2 is SNEGSKA (reference sequence). The CDR3 consists of 16 residues. The V end lost 3 bases, the J end lost 1 base, and 16 bases lay between the germline ends. The CDR3 region has the DNA TGCAGTGCTAGGCCCTCGGGGGCGGATGCCAAAAACATTCAGTACTTC. Translated, it gives CSARPSGADAKNIQYF.

This clonotype came up a few times. The chain couples TRBV6-6 to TRBJ1-1; D not resolved. The length of the CDR3 is 14 residues. Germline values: CDR1 MNHNY, CDR2 SVGAGI (reference sequence). The V end lost 2 bases, the J end lost 2 bases, and 9 bases lay between the germline ends. The CDR3 spells CASSYAGYNTEAFF. Written as DNA, the CDR3 is TGTGCCAGCAGTTACGCGGGGTACAACACTGAAGCTTTCTTT.

This clonotype has just a few counts. The V call is TRBV12-3 or TRBV12-4, the J call TRBJ1-5, with 10 nucleotides matching TRBD1. The CDR3 extends over 14 amino acids. V shed 5 bases, J shed 7 bases, and the junction held 5 bases outside the gene matches. DNA for the CDR3: TGTGCCAGCAGTGGACAGGGGGTGGGCCAGCCCCAGCATTTT. Amino acid sequence: CASSGQGVGQPQHF.

The V and J genes are TRBV6-1 and TRBJ1-5; weak D call: TRBD1 (6 bases). Germline CDR1 reads MNHNS; CDR2 reads SASEGT. This CDR3 contains 17 residues. Between the trimmed V and J ends, which lost 2 bases and 1 base, there was a span of 15 bases. The CDR3 DNA follows: TGTGCCAGCAGTGAATCGCCCGGGGGGACAAGCAATCAGCCCCAGCATTTT. This gives the protein CASSESPGGTSNQPQHF.